This passage covers 14 T cell receptor beta chains from one sample sequenced in a study of vaccination and CD4 T cells after COVID-19. Antigens of these TCRs are unknown. CD4+ T cells that had been cultured provided DNA sequenced with the Oncomine TCR Beta short-read assay. TCRdb processed the PCR reads anew with MiXCR; each CDR3 protein has one entry. Of 15,000 to 20,000 distinct CDR3 sequences listed, approximately 40% are singletons. The sample's time point: late sampling 161 to 241 days after vaccination in a few convalescent patients. Treatment specified: approximately nine-day PBMC culture with coronavirus spike peptide pools or control peptides (ViraFEST assay). Sequencing was performed on CD4+ T cells from blood, cultured in vitro, taken about 7 months after SARS-CoV-2 vaccination. These receptors all come from a human donor who had recovered from COVID-19.

The chain employs TRBV7-9 and TRBJ2-7; maybe TRBD1 (6 bases). Between the trimmed V and J ends, which lost 6 bases and 3 bases, there was a span of 18 bases. Germline assignment: CDR1 SEHNR and CDR2 FQNEAQ (reference sequence). The CDR3 is made up of 15 amino acids. CDR3 nucleotide sequence: TGTGCCAGCAGTGATACGGGACACTACCACTACGAGCAGTACTTC. Its protein product is CASSDTGHYHYEQYF.

The chain joins TRBV7-9 to TRBJ1-1, with TRBD1 as a possible D gene (5 bases). Germline V gene sequence: CDR1 SEHNR, CDR2 FQNEAQ (reference sequence). Between the trimmed V and J ends, which lost 8 bases and 6 bases, there was a span of 19 bases. The CDR3 loop spans 14 amino acids. The CDR3 DNA reads as TGTGCCAGCCGGGGGAGGGACGGCGGGGCTGAAGCTTTCTTT. It translates to CASRGRDGGAEAFF. The full variable domain, with the rest looked up from reference TRBV7-9 and TRBJ1-1, is DTGVSQNPRHKITKRGQNVTFRCDPISEHNRLYWYRQTLGQGPEFLTYFQNEAQLEKSRLLSDRFSAERPKGSFSTLEIQRTEQGDSAMYLCASRGRDGGAEAFFGQGTRLTVV.

The chain links TRBV7-2 to TRBJ1-1; a weak D match, TRBD1 (5 bases). The V and J ends lost 5 bases and 1 base respectively, with 11 bases between them. Germline-derived CDR1 and CDR2 are SGHTA and FQGNSA. The CDR3 is 14 residues long. The CDR3 loop reads CASSRGFGNTEAFF. CDR3 coding DNA: TGTGCCAGCAGCAGGGGTTTCGGGAACACTGAAGCTTTCTTT.

This clonotype appeared a few times. The chain is built from TRBV27 and TRBJ1-6; no clear D. The CDR3 consists of 15 residues. Deletions cut 5 bases from V and 3 bases from J, with 11 bases between. Germline V gene lookup returns CDR1 MNHEY and CDR2 SMNVEV (reference sequence). For the CDR3, the DNA is TGTGCCAGCAGTCCACGAGGCGGCTATAATTCACCCCTCCACTTT. It specifies CASSPRGGYNSPLHF.

This sequence joins TRBV20-1 and TRBJ2-5; D possibly corresponds to TRBD2 (5 bases). The germline V gene encodes CDR1 DFQATT and CDR2 SNEGSKA (reference sequence). V lost 3 bases and J lost 7, with 15 bases in between. The CDR3 is 13 residues long. In nucleotides, the CDR3 is TGCAGTGCTAGGGGGTGGGAGTTAGGGACCCAGTACTTC. It yields the protein CSARGWELGTQYF.

By sample share, this clonotype is large (0.1 to 1%). The rearrangement uses TRBV11-3 and TRBJ2-5; D unresolved. From germline, CDR1 is SGHNT and CDR2 YENEEA. The CDR3 sequence is 13 residues long. Deletions cut 6 bases from V and 1 base from J, with 9 bases between. The CDR3 region is CASRSNSQETQYF. CDR3 DNA: TGTGCCAGCAGGTCGAACAGCCAAGAGACCCAGTACTTC.

This chain uses TRBV7-9 with TRBJ2-1; the D gene could be TRBD1 or TRBD2 (5 bases each). The CDR3 totals 17 residues. V lost 2 bases and J 2 bases, leaving 16 bases between the germline ends. The germline CDR1 and CDR2 sequences are SEHNR and FQNEAQ (reference sequence). For the CDR3, the DNA is TGTGCCAGCAGCTTACTGCCCATTGGGGGTGCCTACAATGAGCAGTTCTTC. It translates to CASSLLPIGGAYNEQFF.

This clonotype was detected only a few times. The chain combines TRBV6-5 with TRBJ1-5; D unresolved. The CDR3 runs to 17 residues. Germline V CDR1 and CDR2: MNHEY, SVGAGI. V was pared by 2 bases and J by 0 bases, with 14 bases between. CDR3 DNA: TGTGCCAGCAGTTACCGATATGGAGGAACTAGCAATCAGCCCCAGCATTTT. This codes for CASSYRYGGTSNQPQHF.

This clonotype was observed a few times. For the CDR3, the DNA is TGCAGCGTACGGGGACAAACGAACACTGAAGCTTTCTTT. This translates into CSVRGQTNTEAFF. The J gene is TRBJ1-1, the V gene TRBV29-1, with TRBD1 as a possible D gene (6 bases). V dropped 6 bases and J dropped 1 base, with 12 bases sitting between them. Germline V gene data show CDR1 as SQVTM and CDR2 as ANQGSEA. This CDR3 spans 13 amino acids.

This clonotype was observed a few times. This chain links TRBV6-1 with TRBJ2-1; D is perhaps TRBD2 (7 bases). CDR1 is MNHNS and CDR2 is SASEGT in the germline V gene. This CDR3 contains 13 residues. The CDR3 reads CANMAGAGGEQFF. The CDR3 coding sequence is TGTGCTAACATGGCGGGGGCCGGGGGTGAGCAGTTCTTC.

As concerns this clonotype: At one boundary the junction diverges from the germline segment, which might be a read error. This chain links TRBV6-1 with TRBJ1-5, with unresolved D. This CDR3 has 12 amino acids. The V gene's germline CDR1 is MNHNS and CDR2 SASEGT. The CDR3, as DNA: TGTGCCGGCAGTCCCTTAGGTCAGCCCCAGCATTTT. Its protein product is CAGSPLGQPQHF.

A few counts support this clonotype. The genes are TRBV7-6 and TRBJ2-1; the match to TRBD2 covers 11 bases. The V segment lost 0 bases and the J segment 10 bases; nucleotides outside the gene matches: 8. CDR3 length: 16 residues. Germline CDR1 and CDR2: SGHVS and FNYEAQ. This CDR3 is CASSLAPTSGKVEQFF. For the CDR3, the DNA is TGTGCCAGCAGCTTAGCGCCGACTAGCGGGAAGGTCGAGCAGTTCTTC.

V usage is TRBV7-9 and J usage is TRBJ2-5; no definite D call. V was cut by 1 base and J by 1 base, with 16 bases left in between. The CDR3 runs 17 residues. The germline V gene encodes CDR1 SEHNR and CDR2 FQNEAQ (reference sequence). CDR3 nucleotides: TGTGCCAGCAGCTTAGTTGGGGAAGCGAAACGCCAAGAGACCCAGTACTTC. Translation gives CASSLVGEAKRQETQYF. The full variable domain, its missing parts supplied by reference TRBV7-9 and TRBJ2-5, is DTGVSQNPRHKITKRGQNVTFRCDPISEHNRLYWYRQTLGQGPEFLTYFQNEAQLEKSRLLSDRFSAERPKGSFSTLEIQRTEQGDSAMYLCASSLVGEAKRQETQYFGPGTRLLVL.

This clonotype showed up just a few times. V is TRBV6-1 and J is TRBJ2-3, with a possible D match to TRBD2 (5 bases). Germline CDR1 is MNHNS and CDR2 is SASEGT. The CDR3 spans 13 residues. V shed 11 bases and J shed 4 bases, with 16 bases lying between them. DNA for the CDR3: TGTGCCGGATCTACGATGAGGGCAGATACGCAGTATTTT. Translated: CAGSTMRADTQYF.